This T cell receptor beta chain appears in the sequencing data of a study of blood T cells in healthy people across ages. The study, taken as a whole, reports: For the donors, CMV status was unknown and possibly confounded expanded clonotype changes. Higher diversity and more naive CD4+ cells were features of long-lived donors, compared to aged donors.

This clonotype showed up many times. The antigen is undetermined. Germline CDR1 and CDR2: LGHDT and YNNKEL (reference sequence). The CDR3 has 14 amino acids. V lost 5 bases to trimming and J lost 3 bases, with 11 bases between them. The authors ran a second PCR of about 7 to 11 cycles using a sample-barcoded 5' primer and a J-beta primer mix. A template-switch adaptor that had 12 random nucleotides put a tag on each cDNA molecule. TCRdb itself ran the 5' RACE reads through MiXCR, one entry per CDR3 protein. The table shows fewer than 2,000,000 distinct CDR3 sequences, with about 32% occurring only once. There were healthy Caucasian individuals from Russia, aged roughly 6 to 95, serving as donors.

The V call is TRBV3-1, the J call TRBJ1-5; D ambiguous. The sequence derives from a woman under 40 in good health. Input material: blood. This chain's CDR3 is CASSFGNNNQPQHF. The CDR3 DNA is TGTGCCAGCAGCTTCGGTAACAACAATCAGCCCCAGCATTTT.